This TCR beta chain was observed in a study of blood T cells in healthy people across ages. Overall study results and limits: No conclusive comparison of naive versus antigen-experienced cells was possible with unsorted PBMCs.

A note on this clonotype: The antigen is unknown.

Per germline, CDR1 SGHAT and CDR2 FQNNGV. This CDR3 comprises 16 residues. The ends lost 1 base at V and 3 bases at J; junction bases unmatched: 4. The use of a sample-barcoded 5' primer and a J-beta primer mix characterized a second PCR of roughly 7 to 12 cycles. TCRdb redid the calling of the 5' RACE reads with MiXCR, one entry per CDR3 protein. The sample yields 700,000 to 850,000 distinct CDR3 sequences, around 34% seen once. V and J are TRBV11-2 and TRBJ2-1; 9 bases map to TRBD2. The receptor's source is a man aged 18-30 years in good health. Sequenced input: blood. CDR3 sequence reads: CASSLGSSGNYNEQFF. Here the CDR3 DNA reads TGTGCCAGCAGCTTAGGCTCTAGCGGGAACTACAATGAGCAGTTCTTC.